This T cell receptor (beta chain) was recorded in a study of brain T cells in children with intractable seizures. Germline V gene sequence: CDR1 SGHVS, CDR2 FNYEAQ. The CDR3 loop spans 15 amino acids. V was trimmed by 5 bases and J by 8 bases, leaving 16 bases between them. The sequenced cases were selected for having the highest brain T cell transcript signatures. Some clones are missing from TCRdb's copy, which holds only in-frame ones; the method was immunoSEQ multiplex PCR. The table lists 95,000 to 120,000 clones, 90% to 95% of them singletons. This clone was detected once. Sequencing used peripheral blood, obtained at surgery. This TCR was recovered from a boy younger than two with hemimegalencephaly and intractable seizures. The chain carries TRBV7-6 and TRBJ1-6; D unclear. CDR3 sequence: CASSDRVDPHSPLHF. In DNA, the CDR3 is TGTGCCAGCAGCGATAGAGTCGACCCGCATTCACCCCTCCACTTT.